This entry describes one TCR beta chain. CD45RO-negative cells were positively selected for CCR7, leaving out terminally differentiated effector memory CD45RA+ cells. TCRdb keeps only in-frame clones here, not all; method: immunoSEQ multiplex PCR. The data contain approximately 1.9 million clones, roughly 93% of them singletons. This sample stems from a study of shared clonotypes between healthy human individuals. This TCR derives from a man younger than 35 in good health. Some clones in this sample may be carry-over from other donors' samples. The source material was naive CD8+ T cells from PBMCs.

The CDR3 spells CATNGGWGNTGELFF. In DNA, the CDR3 is TGTGCCACCAACGGGGGGTGGGGTAACACCGGGGAGCTGTTTTTT. The rearrangement links TRBV6-5 to TRBJ2-2; the match to TRBD2 covers 7 bases. Germline CDR1 is MNHEY and CDR2 is SVGAGI. V dropped 10 bases and J dropped 2; count of bases not matched to a gene: 10. The CDR3 has 15 amino acids.